What follows are 26 T cell receptor beta chains derived from one specimen sequenced in a study of somatic mutations in cytotoxic T cells in rheumatoid arthritis. Assay used: immunoSEQ multiplex PCR; TCRdb lists only in-frame clones, some missing. The repertoire has more than 10,000 clones, over 75% of them found once; the top ten carry roughly 23%. The material sequenced was CD8+ T cells sorted from blood. These TCRs come from a man aged 50 or older in good health.

The chain is built from TRBV28 and TRBJ2-7; the D gene is possibly TRBD2 (6 bases). The CDR3 loop spans 13 amino acids. Per germline, CDR1 MDHEN and CDR2 SYDVKM. V dropped 8 bases and J dropped 6 bases, with 17 bases sitting between them. DNA for the CDR3: TGTGCCAGCGCCTTCCCGGGGAGGAGCGAGCAGTACTTC. This codes for CASAFPGRSEQYF. Combining the CDR3 with reference TRBV28 and TRBJ2-7 gives the whole variable domain DVKVTQSSRYLVKRTGEKVFLECVQDMDHENMFWYRQDPGLGLRLIYFSYDVKMKEKGDIPEGYSVSREKKERFSLILESASTNQTSMYLCASAFPGRSEQYFGPGTRLTVT.

The genes are TRBV19 and TRBJ1-2; D gene ambiguous. CDR3 size: 15 residues. Germline V gene sequence: CDR1 LNHDA, CDR2 SQIVND (reference sequence). Trimming removed 0 bases at V and 4 bases at J, with 12 bases between. The CDR3 sequence: CASSIDQGAVYGYTF. In DNA, the CDR3 is TGTGCCAGTAGTATAGATCAAGGAGCAGTCTATGGCTACACCTTC.

The chain recombines TRBV6-4 with TRBJ2-1, with TRBD2 matching 10 bases. CDR1 and CDR2 from the germline V gene are MRHNA and SNTAGT. This CDR3 is built from 15 residues. V dropped 2 bases and J dropped 4; count of bases not matched to a gene: 2. Written as DNA, the CDR3 is TGTGCCAGCAGTGACGTAGCGGGAGGATACAATGAGCAGTTCTTC. It translates to CASSDVAGGYNEQFF.

The chain combines TRBV6-6 with TRBJ1-2; 7 nucleotides line up with TRBD1. The ends lost 2 bases at V and 4 bases at J; junction bases unmatched: 7. Germline assignment: CDR1 MNHNY and CDR2 SVGAGI (reference sequence). The CDR3 has 15 residues. For the CDR3, the DNA is TGTGCCAGCAGTTACATCACAGGGGTCGGCTATGGCTACACCTTC. It yields the protein CASSYITGVGYGYTF.

The V and J genes are TRBV7-2 and TRBJ1-6; possible D gene TRBD1, 5 bases. In germline, CDR1 is SGHTA, CDR2 FQGNSA. V was pared by 1 base and J by 10 bases, with 11 bases between. The CDR3 extends over 14 amino acids. The CDR3 region is CASSLDGGRSPLHF. CDR3 bases: TGTGCCAGCAGCTTAGACGGGGGAAGGTCACCCCTCCACTTT. Supplemented by reference TRBV7-2 and TRBJ1-6, the full variable domain reads GAGVSQSPSNKVTEKGKDVELRCDPISGHTALYWYRQSLGQGLEFLIYFQGNSAPDKSGLPSDRFSAERTGGSVSTLTIQRTQQEDSAVYLCASSLDGGRSPLHFGNGTRLTVT.

This clone was detected only once. The rearrangement uses TRBV28 and TRBJ2-7, with 12 bases lining up with TRBD1. V was pared by 8 bases and J by 6 bases, with 8 bases of the junction left unmatched. This CDR3 is built from 14 residues. Germline values: CDR1 MDHEN, CDR2 SYDVKM. The CDR3 DNA reads TGTGCCAGCTCTCCGGGACAGGGGGCTCGCGAGCAGTACTTC. It codes for CASSPGQGAREQYF.

This chain joins TRBV19 and TRBJ2-5; TRBD1 matches 7 bases. This CDR3 contains 13 residues. Per germline, CDR1 LNHDA and CDR2 SQIVND (reference sequence). The J segment lost 3 bases and the V segment lost 5 bases, leaving 3 bases of the junction unmatched. The CDR3 DNA sequence: TGTGCCAGTAGTTTCGACAGGGAAGAGACCCAGTACTTC. This sequence encodes CASSFDREETQYF. Based on the CDR3 plus reference TRBV19 and TRBJ2-5, the full variable domain is DGGITQSPKYLFRKEGQNVTLSCEQNLNHDAMYWYRQDPGQGLRLIYYSQIVNDFQKGDIAEGYSVSREKKESFPLTVTSAQKNPTAFYLCASSFDREETQYFGPGTRLLVL.

By share, this clone ranks as medium-sized. The chain links TRBV27 to TRBJ2-7; D is perhaps TRBD1 (6 bases). Germline CDR1 is MNHEY and CDR2 is SMNVEV (reference sequence). Trimming cost V 3 bases and J 0 bases, with 12 bases left between them. The CDR3 contains 15 residues. CDR3: CASSLGAASSYEQYF. Written as DNA, the CDR3 is TGTGCCAGCAGTTTGGGGGCCGCGAGCTCCTACGAGCAGTACTTC.

The J gene is TRBJ2-7, the V gene TRBV7-3, with 13 nucleotides matching TRBD2. The germline V gene has CDR1 SGHTA and CDR2 FQGTGA. V was clipped by 5 bases and J by 2 bases; unmatched bases: 3. The CDR3 covers 15 residues. CDR3 sequence reads: CASSKGLAGTYEQYF. The CDR3 nucleotides are TGTGCCAGCAGCAAGGGACTAGCGGGAACCTACGAGCAGTACTTC.

The CDR3 nucleotides read TGCGCCAGCAGATCTGATTCCTTGACAGGGGACGGATATGGCTACACCTTC. Its protein is CASRSDSLTGDGYGYTF. This chain uses TRBV5-1 with TRBJ1-2; 8 bases are shared with TRBD1. Germline-derived CDR1 and CDR2 are SGHRS and YFSETQ. V dropped 5 bases and J dropped 5; count of bases not matched to a gene: 17. The CDR3 covers 17 residues.

The chain is built from TRBV5-4 and TRBJ2-7; 12 positions match TRBD2. The CDR3 has 15 amino acids. In germline, CDR1 is SGHNT, CDR2 YYREEE (reference sequence). The V segment lost 4 bases and the J segment 4 bases; nucleotides outside the gene matches: 6. The CDR3 DNA reads as TGTGCCAGCAGCCCCACGACTAGCGGGAGTTACGAGCAGTACTTC. This sequence encodes CASSPTTSGSYEQYF. The whole variable domain, filled in from reference TRBV5-4 and TRBJ2-7, reads ETGVTQSPTHLIKTRGQQVTLRCSSQSGHNTVSWYQQALGQGPQFIFQYYREEENGRGNFPPRFSGLQFPNYSSELNVNALELDDSALYLCASSPTTSGSYEQYFGPGTRLTVT.

This rearrangement joins TRBV2 to TRBJ2-3, with D possibly being TRBD2 (6 bases). The length of the CDR3 is 14 residues. CDR1 and CDR2 (germline): SNHLY, FYNNEI. The V gene lost 4 bases and the J gene lost 6 bases, with 14 bases spanning the gap. CDR3 nucleotide sequence: TGTGCCAGCAGTGCCCCCGCTCTAGCGGATACGCAGTATTTT. This encodes CASSAPALADTQYF.

This chain uses TRBV7-6 with TRBJ1-1, with 8 bases fitting TRBD1. This CDR3 is built from 13 residues. The junction had 6 bases not matched to a gene; V was cut back by 5 bases and J by 7 bases. Per the germline V gene, CDR1 is SGHVS and CDR2 is FNYEAQ. CDR3 in amino acids: CASSQDRGGEAFF. The CDR3 DNA sequence: TGTGCCAGCAGCCAAGACAGGGGAGGTGAAGCTTTCTTT.

The chain couples TRBV7-8 to TRBJ1-2; no firm D call. CDR3 length equals 14 residues. Germline V gene data show CDR1 as SGHVS and CDR2 as FQNEAQ. Between the trimmed V and J ends, which lost 1 base and 2 bases, there was a span of 8 bases. The CDR3 sequence: CASSLGEGNYGYTF. In DNA form, the CDR3 reads TGTGCCAGCAGCTTAGGGGAGGGAAACTATGGCTACACCTTC.

The rearrangement uses TRBV29-1 and TRBJ1-2; no firm D call. CDR3 length: 12 amino acids. Between the trimmed V and J ends, which lost 3 bases and 3 bases, there was a span of 8 bases. Germline lookup yields CDR1 SQVTM and CDR2 ANQGSEA. CDR3 protein: CSVDEGYYGYTF. The CDR3 DNA follows: TGCAGCGTTGATGAGGGATACTATGGCTACACCTTC. Supplemented by reference TRBV29-1 and TRBJ1-2, the full variable domain reads SAVISQKPSRDICQRGTSLTIQCQVDSQVTMMFWYRQQPGQSLTLIATANQGSEATYESGFVIDKFPISRPNLTFSTLTVSNMSPEDSSIYLCSVDEGYYGYTFGSGTRLTVV.

This clone was counted once. V gene TRBV7-9 combines with J gene TRBJ1-1; 9 bases match TRBD1. Germline V CDR1 and CDR2: SEHNR, FQNEAQ (reference sequence). V shed 5 bases, J shed 11 bases, and the junction held 9 bases outside the gene matches. The CDR3 spans 13 residues. The CDR3 DNA follows: TGTGCCAGCAGCCCACAGGGGGCCCTGGGTGCTTTCTTT. Its translation is CASSPQGALGAFF.

The genes are TRBV4-3 and TRBJ2-2; 9 positions agree with TRBD2. The CDR3 contains 14 residues. Germline assignment: CDR1 LGHNA and CDR2 YSLEER. Trimming took 4 bases from V and 5 from J; bases not matched to a gene: 2. This CDR3 is CASSRGRATGELFF. The CDR3 region has the DNA TGCGCCAGCAGCCGCGGGAGGGCGACCGGGGAGCTGTTTTTT.

The sample holds a few counts of this clone. This chain joins TRBV30 and TRBJ1-1, with D possibly matching TRBD1 (6 bases). The CDR3 spans 16 residues. Trimming shortened V by 2 bases and J by 5 bases, and 21 bases separated the two germline ends. The germline V gene encodes CDR1 GTSNPN and CDR2 SVGIG (reference sequence). CDR3 bases: TGTGCCTGGAGTCCCGCAATCCCCCAGGGGAGTACTGAAGCTTTCTTT. Amino acid sequence: CAWSPAIPQGSTEAFF.

The CDR3 loop reads CASSPIGTRLAYEQYF. The DNA of the CDR3 is TGTGCCAGCAGTCCAATCGGGACTAGGTTGGCCTACGAGCAGTACTTC. The chain joins TRBV28 to TRBJ2-7; 8 nucleotides match TRBD2. V gave up 5 bases and J gave up 2 bases; unmatched junction bases: 11. Germline V gene lookup returns CDR1 MDHEN and CDR2 SYDVKM. This CDR3 spans 16 amino acids.

This clone was counted only a few times. The CDR3 loop reads CASSSRSETQPQHF. The CDR3 DNA follows: TGCGCCAGCAGCTCGCGGTCCGAGACTCAGCCCCAGCATTTT. This chain links TRBV5-1 with TRBJ1-5; D unresolved. The CDR3 is made up of 14 amino acids. The V gene's germline CDR1 is SGHRS and CDR2 YFSETQ. V shed 3 bases and J shed 6 bases, with 13 bases lying between them.

The rearrangement links TRBV6-5 to TRBJ1-6; 10 positions match TRBD1. CDR3 length: 15 residues. Germline CDR1 MNHEY, CDR2 SVGAGI. With 5 bases clipped from V and 9 bases from J, the junction kept 7 bases outside the gene matches. The CDR3 bases are TGTGCCAGCAGTCCCGGGACAGGGGTCGGTTCACCCCTCCACTTT. Translation gives CASSPGTGVGSPLHF.

A few counts support this clone. The chain links TRBV7-2 to TRBJ2-5; 8 bases match TRBD1. J was trimmed by 2 bases and V by 5 bases; bases with no gene match: 7. The germline V gene has CDR1 SGHTA and CDR2 FQGNSA. The CDR3 length is 15 residues. The CDR3 DNA follows: TGTGCCAGCAGCACGGACAGGGTGGTGCAAGAGACCCAGTACTTC. Its translation: CASSTDRVVQETQYF. Variable domain in full (rest from reference TRBV7-2 and TRBJ2-5): GAGVSQSPSNKVTEKGKDVELRCDPISGHTALYWYRQSLGQGLEFLIYFQGNSAPDKSGLPSDRFSAERTGGSVSTLTIQRTQQEDSAVYLCASSTDRVVQETQYFGPGTRLLVL.

The J gene is TRBJ2-5, the V gene TRBV5-1; 7 bases are shared with TRBD2. This CDR3 has 14 amino acids. Losses at the gene ends were 3 bases for V and 2 bases for J; bases not matched to a gene: 4. In germline, CDR1 is SGHRS, CDR2 YFSETQ. CDR3: CASSSLAAQETQYF. The CDR3 DNA reads as TGCGCCAGCAGCTCTCTAGCGGCACAAGAGACCCAGTACTTC.

The J gene is TRBJ2-3, the V gene TRBV15; 8 bases are a match to TRBD2. Germline V gene lookup returns CDR1 LNHNV and CDR2 YYDKDF (reference sequence). The junction had 12 bases not matched to a gene; V was cut back by 8 bases and J by 2 bases. This CDR3 is 16 amino acids long. This chain's CDR3 is CATRRTGGVNTDTQYF. CDR3 in DNA: TGTGCCACCCGGCGAACGGGGGGGGTGAACACAGATACGCAGTATTTT.

V and J are TRBV27 and TRBJ2-1, with D maybe TRBD2 (6 bases). Germline values: CDR1 MNHEY, CDR2 SMNVEV (reference sequence). V was shortened by 8 bases and J by 8 bases, with 19 bases between the two germline ends. The CDR3 is 14 residues long. The CDR3 nucleotides are TGTGCCAGCGGGTTTAACGGAGGGAGGCATGAGCAGTTCTTC. Amino acids: CASGFNGGRHEQFF.

The chain links TRBV6-5 to TRBJ1-1; tentatively, D is TRBD1 (6 bases). Germline CDR1 and CDR2: MNHEY and SVGAGI. The CDR3 contains 14 residues. V lost 0 bases and J 8 bases, leaving 13 bases between the germline ends. CDR3: CASSYSRTALEAFF. Here the CDR3 DNA reads TGTGCCAGCAGTTACTCCCGGACAGCCTTGGAAGCTTTCTTT.